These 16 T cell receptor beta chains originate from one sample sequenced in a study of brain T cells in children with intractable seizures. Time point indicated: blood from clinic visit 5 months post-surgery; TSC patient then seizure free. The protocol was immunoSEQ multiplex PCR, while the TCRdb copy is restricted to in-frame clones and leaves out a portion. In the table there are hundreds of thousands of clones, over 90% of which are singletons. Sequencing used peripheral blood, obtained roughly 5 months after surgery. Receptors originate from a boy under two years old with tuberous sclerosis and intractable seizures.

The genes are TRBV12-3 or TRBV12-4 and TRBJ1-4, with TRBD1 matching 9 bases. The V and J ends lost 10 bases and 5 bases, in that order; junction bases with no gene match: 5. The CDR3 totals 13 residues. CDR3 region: CATGDRENEKLFF. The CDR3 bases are TGTGCCACCGGGGACAGGGAGAATGAAAAACTGTTTTTT.

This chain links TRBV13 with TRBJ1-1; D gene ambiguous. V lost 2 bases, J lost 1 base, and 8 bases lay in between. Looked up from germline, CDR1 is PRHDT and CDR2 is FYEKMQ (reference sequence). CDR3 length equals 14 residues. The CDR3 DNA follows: TGTGCCAGCAGCTTACAATCCCCGAACACTGAAGCTTTCTTT. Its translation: CASSLQSPNTEAFF.

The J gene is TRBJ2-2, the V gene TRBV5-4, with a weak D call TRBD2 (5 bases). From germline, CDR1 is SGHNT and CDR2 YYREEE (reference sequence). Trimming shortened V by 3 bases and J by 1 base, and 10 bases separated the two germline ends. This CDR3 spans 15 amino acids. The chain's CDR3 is CASSSRTLNTGELFF. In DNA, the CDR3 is TGTGCCAGCAGCTCTAGGACTCTGAACACCGGGGAGCTGTTTTTT.

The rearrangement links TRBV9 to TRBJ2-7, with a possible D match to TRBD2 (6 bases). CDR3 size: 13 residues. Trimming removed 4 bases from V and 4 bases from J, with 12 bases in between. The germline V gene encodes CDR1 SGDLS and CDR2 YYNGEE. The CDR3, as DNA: TGTGCCAGCAGCTCGACTAGTTCATACGAGCAGTACTTC. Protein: CASSSTSSYEQYF.

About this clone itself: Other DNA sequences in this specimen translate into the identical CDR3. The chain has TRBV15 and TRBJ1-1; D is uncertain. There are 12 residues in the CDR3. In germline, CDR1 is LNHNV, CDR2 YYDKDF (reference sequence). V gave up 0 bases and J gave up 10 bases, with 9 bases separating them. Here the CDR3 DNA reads TGTGCCACCAGCAGAGATGGCGGGCGAGCTTTCTTT. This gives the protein CATSRDGGRAFF.

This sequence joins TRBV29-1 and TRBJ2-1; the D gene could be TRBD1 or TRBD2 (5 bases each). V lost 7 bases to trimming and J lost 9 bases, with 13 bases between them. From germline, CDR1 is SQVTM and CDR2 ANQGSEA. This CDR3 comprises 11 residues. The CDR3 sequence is CSGTGDPEQFF. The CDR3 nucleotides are TGCAGCGGAACCGGGGACCCTGAGCAGTTCTTC.

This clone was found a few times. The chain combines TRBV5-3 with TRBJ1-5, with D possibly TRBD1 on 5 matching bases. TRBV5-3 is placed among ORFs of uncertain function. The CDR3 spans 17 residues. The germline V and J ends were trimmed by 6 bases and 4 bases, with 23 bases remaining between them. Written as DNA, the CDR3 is TGTGCCAGAACAACTTTGGGAGGGGACGTTTGGAATCAGCCCCAGCATTTT. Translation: CARTTLGGDVWNQPQHF.

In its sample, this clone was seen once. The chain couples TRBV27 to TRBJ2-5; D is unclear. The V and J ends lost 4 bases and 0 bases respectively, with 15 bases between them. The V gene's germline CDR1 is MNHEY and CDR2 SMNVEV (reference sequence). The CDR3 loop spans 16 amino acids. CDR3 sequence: CASSSSAASYQETQYF. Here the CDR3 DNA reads TGTGCCAGCAGTTCCTCCGCGGCGAGCTACCAAGAGACCCAGTACTTC.

CDR3 bases: TGTGCCAGCAGCTTTCTAGCGGGATATCTCTACGAGCAGTACTTC. The encoded protein is CASSFLAGYLYEQYF. The rearrangement links TRBV7-9 to TRBJ2-7; 9 positions agree with TRBD2. The CDR3 loop spans 15 amino acids. The V and J ends lost 3 bases and 3 bases, in that order; junction bases with no gene match: 6. The germline V gene has CDR1 SEHNR and CDR2 FQNEAQ (reference sequence).

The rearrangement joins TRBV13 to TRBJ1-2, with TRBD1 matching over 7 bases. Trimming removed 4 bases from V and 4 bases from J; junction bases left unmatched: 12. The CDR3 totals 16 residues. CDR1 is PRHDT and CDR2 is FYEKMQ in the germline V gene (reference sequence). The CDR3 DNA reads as TGTGCCAGCAGCTCCAGAGCCCAGGGACAGCTCTATGGCTACACCTTC. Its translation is CASSSRAQGQLYGYTF.

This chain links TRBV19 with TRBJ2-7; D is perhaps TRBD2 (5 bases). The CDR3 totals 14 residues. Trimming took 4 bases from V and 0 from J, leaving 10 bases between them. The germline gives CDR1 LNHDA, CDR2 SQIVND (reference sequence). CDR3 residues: CASSRRTGSYEQYF. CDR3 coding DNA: TGTGCCAGTAGTAGACGGACTGGCTCCTACGAGCAGTACTTC.

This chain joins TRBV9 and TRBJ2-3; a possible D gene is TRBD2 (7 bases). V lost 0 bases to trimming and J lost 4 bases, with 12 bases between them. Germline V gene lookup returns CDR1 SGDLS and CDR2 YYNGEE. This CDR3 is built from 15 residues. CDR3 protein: CASSVVGGRADTQYF. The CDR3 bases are TGTGCCAGCAGCGTAGTCGGGGGGCGGGCAGATACGCAGTATTTT. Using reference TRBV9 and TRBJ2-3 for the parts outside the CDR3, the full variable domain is DSGVTQTPKHLITATGQRVTLRCSPRSGDLSVYWYQQSLDQGLQFLIQYYNGEERAKGNILERFSAQQFPDLHSELNLSSLELGDSALYFCASSVVGGRADTQYFGPGTRLTVL.

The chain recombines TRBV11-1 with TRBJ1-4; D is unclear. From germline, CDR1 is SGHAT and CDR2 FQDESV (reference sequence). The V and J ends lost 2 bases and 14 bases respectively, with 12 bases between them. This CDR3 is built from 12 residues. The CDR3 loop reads CASSLSGKGLFF. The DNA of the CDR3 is TGTGCCAGCAGCTTAAGCGGAAAAGGGCTGTTTTTT.

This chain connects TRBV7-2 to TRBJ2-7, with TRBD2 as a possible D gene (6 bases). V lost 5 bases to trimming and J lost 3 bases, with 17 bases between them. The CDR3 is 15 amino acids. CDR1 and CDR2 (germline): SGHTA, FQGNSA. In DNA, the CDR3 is TGTGCCAGCAGCACCTCGGGACTGGGGTTCTACGAGCAGTACTTC. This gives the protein CASSTSGLGFYEQYF.

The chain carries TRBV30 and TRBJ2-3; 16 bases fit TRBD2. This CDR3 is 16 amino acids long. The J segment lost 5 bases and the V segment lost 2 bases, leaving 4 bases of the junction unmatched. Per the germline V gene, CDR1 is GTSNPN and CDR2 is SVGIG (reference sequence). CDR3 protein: CAWSMGTSGREDTQYF. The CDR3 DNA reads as TGTGCCTGGAGTATGGGGACTAGCGGGAGGGAAGATACGCAGTATTTT.

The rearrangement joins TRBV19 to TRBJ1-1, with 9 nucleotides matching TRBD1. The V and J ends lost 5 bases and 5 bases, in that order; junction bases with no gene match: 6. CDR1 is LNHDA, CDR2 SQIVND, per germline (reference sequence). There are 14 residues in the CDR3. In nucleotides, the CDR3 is TGTGCCAGTAGTGGCGGGACAGGGCTAACTGAAGCTTTCTTT. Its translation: CASSGGTGLTEAFF. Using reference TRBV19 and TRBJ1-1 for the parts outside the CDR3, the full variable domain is DGGITQSPKYLFRKEGQNVTLSCEQNLNHDAMYWYRQDPGQGLRLIYYSQIVNDFQKGDIAEGYSVSREKKESFPLTVTSAQKNPTAFYLCASSGGTGLTEAFFGQGTRLTVV.